Following are 21 T cell receptor beta chains from one sample sequenced in a study of T cell changes during pregnancy in multiple sclerosis. The repertoire was sequenced with immunoSEQ multiplex PCR; TCRdb's copy has only in-frame clones and lacks some. The sample has over 85,000 clones, roughly 89% seen once. The sample in question was peripheral blood, obtained after pregnancy. These receptors originate from a female donor in good health, enrolled as a control in a pregnancy study.

The gene calls are TRBV27 and TRBJ1-6, with 10 bases fitting TRBD1. Germline V CDR1 and CDR2: MNHEY, SMNVEV (reference sequence). The V segment lost 7 bases and the J segment 10 bases; nucleotides outside the gene matches: 7. This CDR3 is built from 14 residues. Here the CDR3 DNA reads TGTGCCAGCACCGGGGACAGGGGAATCTCACCCCTCCACTTT. It is translated as CASTGDRGISPLHF.

CDR3 in amino acids: CASSYSRGMNTEAFF. The CDR3 nucleotides are TGTGCCAGCAGTTACTCGCGAGGGATGAACACTGAAGCTTTCTTT. The chain joins TRBV6-5 to TRBJ1-1; D remains ambiguous. Germline CDR1 MNHEY, CDR2 SVGAGI. Trimming removed 0 bases from V and 0 bases from J, with 8 bases in between. The CDR3 covers 15 residues.

V gene TRBV10-2 combines with J gene TRBJ1-6; the match to TRBD1 covers 9 bases. The CDR3 extends over 17 amino acids. Trimming cost V 5 bases and J 6 bases; bases outside gene matches: 11. Germline CDR1 reads WSHSY; CDR2 reads SAAADI. The CDR3 nucleotides read TGCGCCAGCAGTCTCAACAAGTCGGGACAGGGTAATTCACCCCTCCACTTT. Its translation is CASSLNKSGQGNSPLHF.

The rearrangement uses TRBV4-3 and TRBJ1-4, with no clear D. This CDR3 spans 17 amino acids. Trimming took 1 base from V and 8 from J, leaving 20 bases between them. The germline CDR1 and CDR2 sequences are LGHNA and YSLEER. The CDR3 DNA sequence: TGCGCCAGCAGCCAAGTTTTGACGGGAGGAAGAAGAGAAAAACTGTTTTTT. Residues: CASSQVLTGGRREKLFF.

The chain has TRBV7-8 and TRBJ1-1, with D possibly matching TRBD1 (5 bases). The CDR3 extends over 14 amino acids. V lost 5 bases and J 5 bases, leaving 15 bases between the germline ends. Germline CDR1 and CDR2: SGHVS and FQNEAQ. The CDR3, as DNA: TGTGCCAGCAGCGTCAGGGTGTTTTGGACTGAAGCTTTCTTT. This gives the protein CASSVRVFWTEAFF.

Concerning this clone: Other nucleotide sequences in the sample specify the same CDR3. The V gene is TRBV28, the J gene TRBJ1-5; 7 bases map to TRBD1. CDR1 MDHEN and CDR2 SYDVKM come from the germline V gene. V lost 6 bases to trimming and J lost 0 bases; unmatched junction nucleotides: 5. There are 15 residues in the CDR3. The CDR3 is CASSPTGLSNQPQHF. As DNA, the CDR3 is TGTGCCAGCAGCCCGACAGGGCTTAGCAATCAGCCCCAGCATTTT.

This clone has just one count. V usage is TRBV5-1 and J usage is TRBJ1-2, with 8 bases identical to TRBD1. Unmatched junction bases numbered 8, after V lost 8 bases and J lost 5 bases. Per germline, CDR1 SGHRS and CDR2 YFSETQ. The CDR3 contains 13 residues. Written as DNA, the CDR3 is TGCGCCAGGCCAGGGGGCCTGTCTTATGGCTACACCTTC. This sequence encodes CARPGGLSYGYTF. The full variable domain, rest sourced from reference TRBV5-1 and TRBJ1-2, is KAGVTQTPRYLIKTRGQQVTLSCSPISGHRSVSWYQQTPGQGLQFLFEYFSETQRNKGNFPGRFSGRQFSNSRSEMNVSTLELGDSALYLCARPGGLSYGYTFGSGTRLTVV.

This rearrangement joins TRBV9 to TRBJ2-7, with D possibly matching TRBD1 (5 bases). This CDR3 is built from 14 residues. Deletions cut 4 bases from V and 3 bases from J, with 14 bases between. The V gene's germline CDR1 is SGDLS and CDR2 YYNGEE. CDR3 region: CASSMAGLGYEQYF. CDR3 bases: TGTGCCAGCAGCATGGCAGGGTTAGGCTACGAGCAGTACTTC.

J is TRBJ1-2 and V is TRBV27; D perhaps matches TRBD1 (5 bases). CDR1 is MNHEY and CDR2 is SMNVEV in the germline V gene (reference sequence). The CDR3 sequence is 15 residues long. Trimming pared 2 bases from V and 4 bases from J, leaving 14 bases between. For the CDR3, the DNA is TGTGCCAGCAGTTTAAGAGGGGAGGGAGGCTATGGCTACACCTTC. It encodes CASSLRGEGGYGYTF.

The rearrangement links TRBV7-9 to TRBJ2-5, with D perhaps matching TRBD1 (6 bases). Germline CDR1 SEHNR, CDR2 FQNEAQ (reference sequence). This CDR3 comprises 14 residues. The ends were cut back, 3 bases at V and 2 bases at J, with 10 bases in the middle. The CDR3, as DNA: TGTGCCAGCAGCTTTTCTGGACAGCAAGAGACCCAGTACTTC. Translating gives CASSFSGQQETQYF.

V is TRBV15 and J is TRBJ1-2; 8 nucleotides align to TRBD1. The length of the CDR3 is 14 residues. J gave up 4 bases and V 0 bases, and 1 base lay outside the gene matches. The V gene's germline CDR1 is LNHNV and CDR2 YYDKDF (reference sequence). Written as DNA, the CDR3 is TGTGCCACCAGCAGAGAGGACAGGGTCTATGGCTACACCTTC. It yields the protein CATSREDRVYGYTF.

The rearrangement uses TRBV5-6 and TRBJ2-5; D could derive from TRBD1 or TRBD2 (5 bases each). The closer fit of TRBJ2-7 to the DNA end suggests the J call may be wrong. Germline assignment: CDR1 SGHDT and CDR2 YYEEEE. The CDR3 is 14 residues long. The CDR3 sequence: CASSPDGGSYEQYF. The CDR3 DNA follows: TGTGCCAGCAGCCCCGATGGGGGCTCCTACGAGCAGTACTTC.

The J gene is TRBJ1-5, the V gene TRBV30, with 8 bases fitting TRBD1. The germline CDR1 and CDR2 sequences are GTSNPN and SVGIG (reference sequence). The V gene end was trimmed by 3 bases and the J gene end by 6 bases; junction bases not matched to a gene: 13. This CDR3 is built from 16 residues. This CDR3 reads CAWRDRASVYGQPQHF. The CDR3 nucleotides are TGTGCCTGGAGGGACAGGGCTTCGGTCTACGGTCAGCCCCAGCATTTT.

The genes are TRBV5-6 and TRBJ1-1, with 8 bases identical to TRBD1. J was trimmed by 7 bases and V by 0 bases; bases with no gene match: 2. This CDR3 spans 13 amino acids. CDR1 is SGHDT, CDR2 YYEEEE, per germline. CDR3 residues: CASSLDRGIEAFF. Here the CDR3 DNA reads TGTGCCAGCAGCTTGGACAGGGGGATTGAAGCTTTCTTT.

This clone is a singleton in its sample. V is TRBV28 and J is TRBJ1-1; D uncertain. The V end was cut by 4 bases, the J end by 9 bases, with 9 bases between. Germline-derived CDR1 and CDR2 are MDHEN and SYDVKM. The CDR3 has 11 residues. DNA for the CDR3: TGTGCCAGCAGTTCAGAACAGAAAGCTTTCTTT. Amino acid sequence: CASSSEQKAFF.

J is TRBJ1-1 and V is TRBV4-3; D may be TRBD1 (5 bases). Germline values: CDR1 LGHNA, CDR2 YSLEER. CDR3 size: 15 residues. Trimming took 0 bases from V and 5 from J, leaving 13 bases between them. This CDR3 reads CASSQEGLGGTEAFF. The CDR3 DNA follows: TGCGCCAGCAGCCAAGAGGGACTGGGGGGTACTGAAGCTTTCTTT.

The chain recombines TRBV2 with TRBJ2-7; D may be TRBD2 (6 bases). There are 14 residues in the CDR3. Germline V gene data show CDR1 as SNHLY and CDR2 as FYNNEI. V dropped 6 bases and J dropped 1 base, with 13 bases sitting between them. CDR3 DNA sequence: TGTGCCAGCAGACCGGTTGGAGGGTCCTACGAGCAGTACTTC. This translates into CASRPVGGSYEQYF.

This sequence joins TRBV7-6 and TRBJ1-2; tentative D call: TRBD1 (5 bases). Looked up from germline, CDR1 is SGHVS and CDR2 is FNYEAQ. The CDR3 is 15 amino acids. Trimming removed 5 bases at V and 3 bases at J, with 16 bases between. The CDR3 spells CASSPLAGLDYGYTF. CDR3 coding DNA: TGTGCCAGCAGCCCCCTCGCAGGGCTCGACTATGGCTACACCTTC.

The chain carries TRBV11-2 and TRBJ1-1; D might be TRBD1 (6 bases). The V end was cut by 0 bases, the J end by 1 base, with 12 bases between. This CDR3 has 16 amino acids. CDR1 and CDR2 (germline): SGHAT, FQNNGV. The CDR3 DNA reads as TGTGCCAGCAGCTTAGATCCCGGCAGGGGGAACACTGAAGCTTTCTTT. Translation: CASSLDPGRGNTEAFF.

The V gene is TRBV7-9, the J gene TRBJ1-4; TRBD1 aligns across 10 bases. Germline-derived CDR1 and CDR2 are SEHNR and FQNEAQ (reference sequence). Trimming at V came to 4 bases and at J to 7 bases, leaving 15 bases not matched to a gene. The CDR3 covers 18 residues. CDR3 amino acids: CASSSRGQGGREGEKLFF. The CDR3 DNA is TGTGCCAGCAGCTCCAGAGGACAGGGGGGGAGAGAGGGTGAAAAACTGTTTTTT. Looking up the rest from reference TRBV7-9 and TRBJ1-4 gives the full variable domain: DTGVSQNPRHKITKRGQNVTFRCDPISEHNRLYWYRQTLGQGPEFLTYFQNEAQLEKSRLLSDRFSAERPKGSFSTLEIQRTEQGDSAMYLCASSSRGQGGREGEKLFFGSGTQLSVL.

The V and J genes are TRBV7-9 and TRBJ1-1, with no clear D. Germline CDR1 SEHNR, CDR2 FQNEAQ (reference sequence). The CDR3 sequence is 14 residues long. The V and J ends lost 5 bases and 6 bases respectively, with 16 bases between them. The CDR3 DNA sequence: TGTGCCAGCAGCCCGCCTTCTGCGTTCGCTGAAGCTTTCTTT. This gives the protein CASSPPSAFAEAFF.